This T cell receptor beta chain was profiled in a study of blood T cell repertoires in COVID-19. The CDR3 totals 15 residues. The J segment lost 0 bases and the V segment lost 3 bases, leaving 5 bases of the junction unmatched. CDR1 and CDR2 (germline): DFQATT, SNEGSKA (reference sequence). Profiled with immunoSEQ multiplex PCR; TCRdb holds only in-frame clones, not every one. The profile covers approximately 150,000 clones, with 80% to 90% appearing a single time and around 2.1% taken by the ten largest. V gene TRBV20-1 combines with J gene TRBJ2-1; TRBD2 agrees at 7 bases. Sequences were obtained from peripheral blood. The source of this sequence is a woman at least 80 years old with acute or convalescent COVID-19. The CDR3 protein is CSASVLALSYNEQFF. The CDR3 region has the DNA TGCAGTGCTAGTGTACTAGCGCTCTCCTACAATGAGCAGTTCTTC.